This T cell receptor beta chain was recovered during a study of blood T cell repertoires in COVID-19. Study in general: There were acute and convalescent COVID-19 samples, and they came from the United States, Italy and Spain. Sources were T cells, B-cell-depleted T cells, or PBMCs; the material itself was cDNA or gDNA.

In germline, CDR1 is KGHSH, CDR2 LQKENI. The CDR3 consists of 15 residues. Between the trimmed V and J ends, which lost 2 bases and 8 bases, there was a span of 15 bases. Methods used by the authors: The authors estimated nucleated cell counts from reference gene primer amplification. Here immunoSEQ multiplex PCR was the method, and the copy in TCRdb shows in-frame clones only, minus some. V, J and clone size derive from that table, while D and trimming were established from the DNA sequence. Of approximately 110,000 clones listed, 80% to 90% were seen once; the top ten hold 0.88%. Sequenced: peripheral blood. V and J are TRBV18 and TRBJ1-4; tentative D call: TRBD1 (6 bases). The sequence was collected from a woman in her forties or fifties with active or convalescent COVID-19. The CDR3 is CASSPNQGYYEKLFF. The CDR3 DNA is TGTGCCAGCTCACCAAATCAGGGGTATTACGAAAAACTGTTTTTT.